The present T cell receptor beta chain was sequenced within a study of CD8+ T cells in alopecia areata. General study points: Patients displayed less clarity in TCR sharing than mice, a finding possibly related to HLA. Higher clonality was seen in lesional scalp than in normal scalp, especially in alopecia totalis/universalis.

A remark on this clone: Its antigen remains unidentified.

Following extraction, RNA underwent reverse transcription to cDNA, which served as the sequencing template. The table came from immunoSEQ multiplex PCR; TCRdb's copy has only in-frame clones and leaves some out. The data show 95,000 to 150,000 clones, with 40% to 55% seen just once and roughly a tenth held by the top ten. This CDR3 is built from 11 residues. V dropped 5 bases and J dropped 5 bases, with 9 bases sitting between them. Germline CDR1 SQVTM, CDR2 ANQGSEA. This chain uses TRBV29-1 with TRBJ1-1; no reliable D call. The TCR was taken from a human donor with alopecia areata. Sequencing input: NKG2D-low CD8+ T cells sorted from blood. In DNA form, the CDR3 reads TGCAGCGTTACAGAGTATACTGAAGCTTTCTTT. Protein sequence: CSVTEYTEAFF.